Each of the 17 T cell receptor beta chains below was sequenced from the same sample in a study of cytomegalovirus exposure and HLA in healthy donors. The PCR used 60 Vbeta and 13 Jbeta primers. Measured with immunoSEQ multiplex PCR; TCRdb has only the in-frame clones, and not every one. The sample yields about 89,000 clones, around 85% seen once. Specimen: PBMCs. These receptors all stem from a man aged 35 to 55 in good health and CMV-seropositive.

The chain links TRBV7-3 to TRBJ2-3; D is undetermined. The V and J ends lost 2 bases and 0 bases respectively, with 6 bases between them. The CDR3 consists of 14 residues. Germline loops: CDR1 SGHTA, CDR2 FQGTGA. The CDR3 DNA reads TGTGCCAGCAGCTTATCGTATAGCACAGATACGCAGTATTTT. It specifies CASSLSYSTDTQYF.

This clone was found a few times. The sample has other DNA sequences that encode this CDR3 too. The J gene is TRBJ2-7, the V gene TRBV6-1, with a possible D match to TRBD1 (6 bases). The germline CDR1 and CDR2 sequences are MNHNS and SASEGT. The V gene lost 6 bases and the J gene lost 2 bases, with 11 bases spanning the gap. The CDR3 has 13 residues. The CDR3 is CASRDRQAYEQYF. The CDR3 DNA follows: TGTGCCAGCAGGGATAGACAGGCCTACGAGCAGTACTTC.

V and J are TRBV2 and TRBJ2-4, with D unclear. Trimming cost V 2 bases and J 2 bases, with 10 bases left between them. Per germline, CDR1 SNHLY and CDR2 FYNNEI. This CDR3 has 15 residues. The chain's CDR3 is CASSEYGLTKNIQYF. The CDR3, as DNA: TGTGCCAGCAGTGAATACGGGTTAACCAAAAACATTCAGTACTTC.

The CDR3 sequence is CASTQDMSNQPQHF. CDR3 nucleotide sequence: TGTGCCAGCACTCAAGACATGAGCAATCAGCCCCAGCATTTT. The V and J genes are TRBV2 and TRBJ1-5, with no clear D. The CDR3 has 14 amino acids. Germline loops: CDR1 SNHLY, CDR2 FYNNEI. The ends were cut back, 7 bases at V and 1 base at J, with 11 bases in the middle.

The gene calls are TRBV11-2 and TRBJ2-5, with 11 bases that match TRBD2. The DNA end is more similar to TRBJ2-7, so the J call may be wrong. The germline gives CDR1 SGHAT, CDR2 FQNNGV. This CDR3 has 14 amino acids. CDR3 in amino acids: CASSFRGTSGEQYF. The CDR3 region has the DNA TGTGCCAGCAGCTTTAGGGGGACTAGCGGCGAGCAGTACTTC.

Only one count was recorded for this clone. V usage is TRBV7-3 and J usage is TRBJ2-1; TRBD2 agrees at 11 bases. In germline, CDR1 is SGHTA, CDR2 FQGTGA. CDR3 length: 15 amino acids. V was clipped by 2 bases and J by 5 bases; unmatched bases: 2. This CDR3 reads CASSLLAGGDNEQFF. The CDR3 nucleotides are TGTGCCAGCAGCTTACTAGCGGGGGGAGACAATGAGCAGTTCTTC.

The chain joins TRBV7-6 to TRBJ2-7; TRBD2 aligns across 9 bases. Per the germline V gene, CDR1 is SGHVS and CDR2 is FNYEAQ. The ends lost 5 bases at V and 4 bases at J; junction bases unmatched: 6. The CDR3 loop spans 14 amino acids. The CDR3 sequence is CASSPATSGYEQYF. The CDR3 DNA sequence: TGTGCCAGCAGCCCTGCGACTAGCGGATACGAGCAGTACTTC.

The chain couples TRBV5-1 to TRBJ1-2; no firm D call. The CDR3 totals 12 residues. Germline assignment: CDR1 SGHRS and CDR2 YFSETQ. V was pared by 5 bases and J by 4 bases, with 9 bases between. The CDR3 DNA follows: TGCGCCAGCAGGCCGGGATCCTATGGCTACACCTTC. Translation gives CASRPGSYGYTF.

The chain employs TRBV19 and TRBJ1-6, with D perhaps matching TRBD1 (5 bases). Germline V gene sequence: CDR1 LNHDA, CDR2 SQIVND (reference sequence). The CDR3 length is 16 residues. V was shortened by 7 bases and J by 6 bases, with 19 bases between the two germline ends. CDR3 region: CASTSYGRDFNSPLHF. The CDR3 DNA sequence: TGTGCCAGTACCTCATATGGCAGGGACTTTAATTCACCCCTCCACTTT.

The sample holds one count of this clone. The rearrangement joins TRBV7-6 to TRBJ2-3; 7 positions match TRBD2. V was pared by 5 bases and J by 2 bases, with 16 bases of the junction left unmatched. In germline, CDR1 is SGHVS, CDR2 FNYEAQ. The CDR3 has 18 residues. The CDR3 DNA reads as TGTGCCAGCAGCCCCTTAACGCCCCTAGCGGAAACCACAGATACGCAGTATTTT. Protein product: CASSPLTPLAETTDTQYF.

The gene calls are TRBV6-4 and TRBJ2-5; D is perhaps TRBD1 (5 bases). V lost 7 bases and J 7 bases, leaving 22 bases between the germline ends. From germline, CDR1 is MRHNA and CDR2 SNTAGT. The CDR3 has 15 amino acids. CDR3 nucleotides: TGTGCCAGCAATGGACAAGGGATTAGCTCGGGGACCCAGTACTTC. Translation gives CASNGQGISSGTQYF.

V gene TRBV10-3 combines with J gene TRBJ2-7; possible D gene TRBD1, 6 bases. CDR3 length equals 14 residues. V gave up 4 bases and J gave up 3 bases, with 13 bases separating them. Looked up from germline, CDR1 is ENHRY and CDR2 is SYGVKD. CDR3 loop: CAISGRDTNYEQYF. The CDR3 DNA follows: TGTGCCATCAGTGGCCGGGACACCAACTACGAGCAGTACTTC.

With regard to this clone: One junction end does not reproduce the germline sequence, and a read error may be involved. The genes are TRBV15 and TRBJ1-5; TRBD1 aligns across 8 bases. Germline CDR1 and CDR2: LNHNV and YYDKDF (reference sequence). The CDR3 spans 16 residues. The CDR3 reads CATSGEQGVSNQPQHF. DNA for the CDR3: TGTGCCACCAGCGGAGAACAGGGGGTGAGCAATCAGCCCCAGCATTTT.

This clone was detected a few times. The chain couples TRBV19 to TRBJ1-5, with D unresolved. The V gene's germline CDR1 is LNHDA and CDR2 SQIVND (reference sequence). Trimming took off 6 bases at V and 0 bases at J, with 12 bases between the two ends. The CDR3 sequence is 15 residues long. This CDR3 reads CASRNIHHSNQPQHF. As DNA, the CDR3 is TGTGCCAGTAGAAACATCCATCATAGCAATCAGCCCCAGCATTTT.

The chain links TRBV7-9 to TRBJ2-1, with 7 bases matching TRBD2. V shed 4 bases, J shed 5 bases, and the junction held 14 bases outside the gene matches. This CDR3 spans 17 amino acids. CDR1 is SEHNR and CDR2 is FQNEAQ in the germline V gene (reference sequence). The CDR3, as DNA: TGTGCCAGCAGCTCCACCGCAAGGGCGGGAGTTCACAATGAGCAGTTCTTC. Translated: CASSSTARAGVHNEQFF.

This clone has only one observation. The J gene is TRBJ1-5, the V gene TRBV6-5, with a tentative D call TRBD1 (6 bases). Trimming removed 5 bases at V and 4 bases at J, with 15 bases between. CDR3 length equals 15 residues. In germline, CDR1 is MNHEY, CDR2 SVGAGI. In DNA form, the CDR3 reads TGTGCCAGCAGTGCGAGGGGGTCTTCAAATCAGCCCCAGCATTTT. This translates into CASSARGSSNQPQHF.

The chain combines TRBV5-5 with TRBJ2-7; D ambiguous. Trimming stripped 4 bases from V and 6 bases from J, with 26 bases between. The CDR3 sequence is 17 residues long. CDR1 and CDR2 (germline): SGHKS, YYEKEE (reference sequence). The CDR3 DNA reads as TGTGCCAGCAGCCAAGATTCCGGGTCAAGCCCGTTGAGCGAGCAGTACTTC. This codes for CASSQDSGSSPLSEQYF. Together with reference TRBV5-5 and TRBJ2-7, the CDR3 gives the full variable domain: DAGVTQSPTHLIKTRGQQVTLRCSPISGHKSVSWYQQVLGQGPQFIFQYYEKEERGRGNFPDRFSARQFPNYSSELNVNALLLGDSALYLCASSQDSGSSPLSEQYFGPGTRLTVT.